Listed here is a single T cell receptor (beta chain). This clonotype occurred many times. Which antigen it targets is not known. No much larger clone exists at a distance of one base, and base qualities are not known. This record belongs to a study of neurological immune-mediated disorders (dated by TCRdb to the late 2010s). Regarding the study in general: Using UMI-based sequencing, the study compared peripheral blood TCR-beta repertoires from patients with HTLV-I-associated myelopathy (HAM/TSP), patients with multiple sclerosis, and healthy controls. The cohort was made up of approximately 65 subjects, consisting of around 14 HAM/TSP patients, 35 or so multiple sclerosis patients and about 20 healthy controls. Alongside PBMC samples, the set of more than 80 TCR-beta libraries contained longitudinal samples, technical triplicates, and paired CD4+ and CD8+ T-cell subsets that had been sorted.

The CDR3 measures 14 amino acids from cysteine to phenylalanine. CDR3 DNA is the only sequence kept; it has 42 bases, read in frame from the first base. V lost 4 bases and J lost 2 bases; the stretch between them is 12 bases long. The germline V gene (reference sequence) supplies CDR1 DFQATT and CDR2 SNEGSKA. The healthy controls were volunteers from a blood bank in Maryland, USA. For the unsorted PBMC libraries, 2 million PBMCs were stored in RNAlater at -80 degrees C until RNA extraction and were used to generate the libraries. Peripheral blood was subjected to Ficoll-Hypaque density gradient centrifugation to isolate PBMCs, which were then cryopreserved in liquid nitrogen. Summary of the overall study and its limitations: No identical CDR3 amino acid sequences were shared among expanded clones across subjects, suggesting private TCR-beta repertoires in all groups. TCR clonal expansion was highest in HAM/TSP patients and lowest in MS patients, with MS patients falling below even healthy controls.

cDNA was synthesized by template-switch 5'RACE using a primer with a 10-nucleotide random unique molecular identifier that tagged each TCR transcript. Over 170 million TCR-beta sequences, covering 15-18 subjects, were produced in each sequencing run. The RNeasy kit was used for extraction of total RNA. TCR-beta VDJ regions were amplified with primers for the TCR constant region and the 5'RACE anchor, using the KAPA Real-time Library Amplification kit. Sample indexes and Illumina adaptors were added in a first PCR, after which library yield was increased in a second PCR. After purification with Ampure beads, the TCR product of roughly 650 bp was size-selected on a 2% E-gel SizeSelection system. Library quality was checked on a Bioanalyzer, concentration was measured with Qubit, and libraries were quantified with the Kapa Library Quantification kit before pooling. Libraries were sequenced paired-end 2 x 150 bp on an Illumina HiSeq 2500. To increase sequence diversity, about 25-31% phiX was spiked into each library pool. As for the authors' bioinformatics: Quality-filtered reads were processed with the UMI-based MiGEC pipeline, and over 90% of raw TCR sequences were removed by the MiGEC pipeline during error correction. VDJ genes were aligned to IMGT germline references, and clonotypes were defined by unique CDR3 amino acid sequence plus V-J genes. Clonal expansion, Shannon diversity and CDR3 relatedness (CalcPairwiseDistances, ClusterSamples) were evaluated with VDJtools, and phylogenetic trees were built with CLCbio workbench. A clone was classed as expanded if it had 8 or more unique UMIs, a cutoff based on coefficient-of-variation modelling across technical triplicates. The raw public data were reprocessed by TCRdb itself: fastp quality trimming at Q25, MiXCR clonotype calling, in-frame beta chains only. CDR3 protein duplicates are merged, each entry listing the most common genes and DNA. The V and J calls were not made by the authors but by TCRdb's processing. The sample has more than 45,000 distinct CDR3 sequences on record, more than 9.5% of them singletons. The ten largest clonotypes hold less than 2% of the sample.

The specimen was PBMCs. The chain joins TRBV20-1 to TRBJ1-5; 6 matching bases give a weak D call of TRBD1. This clonotype was sampled from a man aged 60-69 years in good health. The DNA sequence is as follows: TGCAGTGCTATTGTAGGGGGTGGCAATCAGCCCCAGCATTTT. This translates into CSAIVGGGNQPQHF.